This is a list of T cell receptor beta chains from one sample in a study of cytomegalovirus exposure and HLA in healthy donors. TCRdb's copy holds only in-frame clones and misses some; the assay was immunoSEQ multiplex PCR. The table has roughly 200,000 clones, about four fifths seen once. Sequenced input: PBMCs. These receptors were obtained from a woman between 18 and 30 years old in good health and CMV-seronegative. CDR3s include the opening cysteine and the closing phenylalanine or tryptophan. The D gene is left open where the match is weak. Clone size, where shown, is once, few, many, or a class for clones that have expanded.

D: .
V: TRBV18
size: .
J: TRBJ2-7
DNA: TGTGCCAGCTCACCAACAGGACACAGCTACGAGCAGTACTTC
CDR3: CASSPTGHSYEQYF

D: TRBD1
V: TRBV6-5
size: many
J: TRBJ1-2
DNA: TGTGCCAGCAGTCACAAAAACAGGGGGCACGGCTACACCTTC
CDR3: CASSHKNRGHGYTF

D: TRBD2
V: TRBV30
size: .
J: TRBJ2-1
DNA: TGTGCCTGGAGGGAAACGGGGGGAGGGGAGCAGTTCTTC
CDR3: CAWRETGGGEQFF

D: .
V: TRBV28
size: .
J: TRBJ1-2
DNA: TGTGCCAGCAGTCCGTCGAAACGGGATGGCTACACCTTC
CDR3: CASSPSKRDGYTF

D: TRBD2
V: TRBV5-4
size: .
J: TRBJ2-1
DNA: TGTGCCAGCAGCTCGAAGGGACTAGCGGGAGGGGACTACAATGAGCAGTTCTTC
CDR3: CASSSKGLAGGDYNEQFF

D: TRBD1
V: TRBV28
size: .
J: TRBJ2-7
DNA: TGTGCCAGCAGTTTTTCTGTACAGGGGTACGAGCAGTACTTC
CDR3: CASSFSVQGYEQYF

D: TRBD1
V: TRBV28
size: .
J: TRBJ1-2
DNA: TGTGCCAGCAGCCTAGGACAGGGCACTTTCCTCTATGGCTACACCTTC
CDR3: CASSLGQGTFLYGYTF

D: .
V: TRBV27
size: .
J: TRBJ1-1
DNA: TGTGCCAGCAGTTCGGGGGGCACTGAAGCTTTCTTT
CDR3: CASSSGGTEAFF

D: TRBD2
V: TRBV9
size: .
J: TRBJ2-3
DNA: TGTGCCAGCAGCGCCGGGACTAGCGGGAGCACAGATACGCAGTATTTT
CDR3: CASSAGTSGSTDTQYF

D: .
V: TRBV18
size: .
J: TRBJ2-2
DNA: TGTGCCAGCTCGCCCTATTTCCCCGGGACACGCCGGGGCGGGGAGCTGTTTTTT
CDR3: CASSPYFPGTRRGGELFF

D: .
V: TRBV4-3
size: .
J: TRBJ2-3
DNA: TGCGCCAGCAGCCTCGAGGGCCATAGCACAGATACGCAGTATTTT
CDR3: CASSLEGHSTDTQYF

D: TRBD2
V: TRBV4-3
size: .
J: TRBJ2-1
DNA: TGCGCCAGCAGCCATGGTGGGGCTAGCGGGATTTCTGAGCAGTTCTTC
CDR3: CASSHGGASGISEQFF

D: .
V: TRBV4-3
size: .
J: TRBJ2-1
DNA: TGCGCCAGCAGCCAAGATTGGACTGGAAACATTCCTTCCTACAATGAGCAGTTCTTC
CDR3: CASSQDWTGNIPSYNEQFF

D: TRBD2
V: TRBV7-6
size: .
J: TRBJ2-3
DNA: TGTGCCAGCGGGACACTAGCGGGAGGTCTAGATACGCAGTATTTT
CDR3: CASGTLAGGLDTQYF

D: TRBD1
V: TRBV28
size: .
J: TRBJ2-7
DNA: TGTGCCAGCAGCTCCGGGACAGGGATATACGAGCAGTACTTC
CDR3: CASSSGTGIYEQYF

D: TRBD1
V: TRBV30
size: few
J: TRBJ1-1
DNA: TGTGCCTGGAGGACGCTACAGGGGGAGCGCGAGTTAACTGAAGCTTTCTTT
CDR3: CAWRTLQGERELTEAFF

D: .
V: TRBV4-1
size: few
J: TRBJ1-5
DNA: TGCGCCAGCAGCCAGGTACAGGGAGACAATCAGCCCCAGCATTTT
CDR3: CASSQVQGDNQPQHF

D: .
V: TRBV7-9
size: .
J: TRBJ2-5
DNA: TGTGCCAGCAGCTTACCAGCAGGGCGGGAGACCCAGTACTTC
CDR3: CASSLPAGRETQYF

D: .
V: TRBV28
size: once
J: TRBJ2-1
DNA: TGTGCCAGCAGTTTAACTAGCATCACCTACAATGAGCAGTTCTTC
CDR3: CASSLTSITYNEQFF

D: .
V: TRBV9
size: .
J: TRBJ1-3
DNA: TGTGCCAGCAGCGTAGCTGAAAGTTTGAACTCCGGAAACACCATATATTTT
CDR3: CASSVAESLNSGNTIYF

D: TRBD2
V: TRBV7-2
size: .
J: TRBJ2-1
DNA: TGTGCCAGCAGCCGGGGGACTAGCGACAATGAGCAGTTCTTC
CDR3: CASSRGTSDNEQFF